This TCR beta chain appears in the sequencing data of a study of T cell clonotyping in hematopoietic cell transplantation. Study-wide results and limits: No sorting was done, leaving CD4 and CD8 contributions mixed. Broader posttransplant TCR repertoire diversity was predicted by graft donor and pretransplant recipient Inverse Simpson Index values.

The V gene end was trimmed by 5 bases and the J gene end by 1 base; junction bases not matched to a gene: 4. CDR1 and CDR2 (germline): MNHEY, SMNVEV (reference sequence). The CDR3 consists of 14 residues. Produced via immunoSEQ multiplex PCR; TCRdb's table is partial and in-frame only. This table holds approximately 30,000 clones, approximately 77% found once. The time point denotes: recipient sample about 28 days before transplant, after cytoreduction. With respect to this clone: What it binds is unknown.

Material: peripheral blood mononuclear cells, obtained before stem cell transplant. The sequence was collected from a man aged 40-49 years with acute myeloid leukemia. Some clones in this sample may be carry-over from other donors' samples. The gene calls are TRBV27 and TRBJ1-1; 7 bases are a match to TRBD1. CDR3 DNA: TGTGCCAGCAGTCCCTGGACAGGGAACACTGAAGCTTTCTTT. Amino acid sequence: CASSPWTGNTEAFF.